This T cell receptor beta chain was identified in a study of regulatory T cells in long-lasting Graves disease. Background on the study: Over 5 years of antithyroid drugs with positive TSH receptor antibodies was taken to mean persistent Graves' disease.

With regard to this clonotype: Its target is not known.

CDR1 DFQATT and CDR2 SNEGSKA come from the germline V gene (reference sequence). V lost 4 bases and J 0 bases, leaving 7 bases between the germline ends. This CDR3 is 14 amino acids long. The time point was: persistent/refractory GD, antithyroid drugs over 5 years with positive TRAb. Researchers made the TCR library from RNA that was extracted from PBMCs. In this cohort, patients came from an endocrinology department located in Xi'an, China. A peripheral blood sample, around 8.5 milliliters in volume, was drawn into EDTA tubes. Arm-PCR of CDR3 regions and iRepertoire HTBI primers were used to build TCR beta libraries. TCRdb reprocessed the multiplex PCR reads with MiXCR, giving one entry per CDR3 protein. The data hold 650,000 to 700,000 distinct CDR3 sequences, with 30% observed a single time. General study results and limits: Persistent disease showed a preference for TRBV28, TRBJ1-2 and TRBJ2-5.

Sequencing was performed on peripheral blood mononuclear cells (PBMCs), taken when the disease was refractory, from a patient treated with antithyroid drugs. This sequence was found in a female donor with Graves disease. The chain links TRBV20-1 to TRBJ1-6; D uncertain. CDR3 DNA: TGCAGTGCTATGGTCAGCTCCTATAATTCACCCCTCCACTTT. Protein product: CSAMVSSYNSPLHF.